This T cell receptor beta chain was recovered during a study of shared clonotypes between healthy human individuals. Findings and limits, study-wide: Naive subsets generally exceeded memory subsets in estimated richness.

Notes on this clone: Its antigen is unidentified.

Produced via immunoSEQ multiplex PCR; TCRdb's table is partial and in-frame only. The table has some 2,000,000 clones, approximately 96% seen once. Sequences were obtained from naive CD4+ T cells sorted from blood. The subset here: CD45RA+ positively selected. This sequence originates from a man between 18 and 29 years old in good health.

This CDR3 reads CASSLGTGAKNIQYF. The DNA of the CDR3 is TGCGCCAGCAGCTTGGGTACGGGGGCCAAAAACATTCAGTACTTC. The genes are TRBV5-1 and TRBJ2-4, with D possibly TRBD2 on 5 matching bases. The ends were cut back, 0 bases at V and 1 base at J, with 8 bases in the middle. This CDR3 is built from 15 residues. Germline loops: CDR1 SGHRS, CDR2 YFSETQ.